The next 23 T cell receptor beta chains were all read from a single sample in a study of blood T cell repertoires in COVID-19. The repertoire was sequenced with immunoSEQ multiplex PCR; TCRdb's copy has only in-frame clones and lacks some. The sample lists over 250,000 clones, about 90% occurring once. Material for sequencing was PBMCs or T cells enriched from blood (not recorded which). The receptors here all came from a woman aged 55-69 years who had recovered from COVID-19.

For the CDR3, the DNA is TGCGCCAGCAGCGCGACAGGGTCGGGCTACAATGAGCAGTTCTTC. It translates to CASSATGSGYNEQFF. The J gene is TRBJ2-1, the V gene TRBV10-1, with 7 nucleotides matching TRBD1. Per the germline V gene, CDR1 is WNHNN and CDR2 is SYGVQD (reference sequence). The V gene end was trimmed by 6 bases and the J gene end by 3 bases; junction bases not matched to a gene: 8. The CDR3 length is 15 residues.

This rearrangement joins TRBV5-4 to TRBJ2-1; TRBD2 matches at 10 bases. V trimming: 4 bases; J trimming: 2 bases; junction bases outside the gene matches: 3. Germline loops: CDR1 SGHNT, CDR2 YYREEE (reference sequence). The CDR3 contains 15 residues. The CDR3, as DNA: TGTGCCAGCAGCGAAACTAGCGGGACCTACAATGAGCAGTTCTTC. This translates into CASSETSGTYNEQFF. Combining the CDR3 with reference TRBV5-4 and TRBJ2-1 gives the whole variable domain ETGVTQSPTHLIKTRGQQVTLRCSSQSGHNTVSWYQQALGQGPQFIFQYYREEENGRGNFPPRFSGLQFPNYSSELNVNALELDDSALYLCASSETSGTYNEQFFGPGTRLTVL.

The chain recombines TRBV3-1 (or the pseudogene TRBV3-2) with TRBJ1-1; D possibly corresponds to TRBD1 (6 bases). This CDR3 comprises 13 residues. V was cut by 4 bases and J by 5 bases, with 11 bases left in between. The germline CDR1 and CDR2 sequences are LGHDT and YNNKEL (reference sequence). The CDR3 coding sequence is TGTGCCAGCAGCCTGACAGGTGTGACTGAAGCTTTCTTT. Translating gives CASSLTGVTEAFF.

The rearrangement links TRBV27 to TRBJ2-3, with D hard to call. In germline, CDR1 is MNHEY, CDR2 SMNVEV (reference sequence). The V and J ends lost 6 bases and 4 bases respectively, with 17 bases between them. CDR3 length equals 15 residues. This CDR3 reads CASSSRTISADTQYF. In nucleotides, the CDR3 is TGTGCCAGCAGCTCGAGAACTATCTCCGCAGATACGCAGTATTTT.

CDR3 in amino acids: CATSTRLTSYRETQYF. Here the CDR3 DNA reads TGTGCCACCAGCACGCGCCTGACTAGCTACCGGGAGACCCAGTACTTC. This chain uses TRBV15 with TRBJ2-5; 7 bases are a match to TRBD2. The CDR3 contains 16 residues. The germline V gene has CDR1 LNHNV and CDR2 YYDKDF (reference sequence). V was pared by 4 bases and J by 5 bases, with 13 bases of the junction left unmatched.

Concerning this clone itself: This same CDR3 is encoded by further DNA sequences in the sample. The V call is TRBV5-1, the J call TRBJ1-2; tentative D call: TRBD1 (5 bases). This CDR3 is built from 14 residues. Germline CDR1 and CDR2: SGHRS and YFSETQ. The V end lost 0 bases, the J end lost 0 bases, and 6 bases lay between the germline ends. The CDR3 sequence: CASSLGQPNYGYTF. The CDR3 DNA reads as TGCGCCAGCAGCTTGGGACAGCCTAACTATGGCTACACCTTC.

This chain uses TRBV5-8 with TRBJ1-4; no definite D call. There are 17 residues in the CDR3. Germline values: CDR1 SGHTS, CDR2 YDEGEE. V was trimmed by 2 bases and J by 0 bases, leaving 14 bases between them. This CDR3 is CASSFGGLATTNEKLFF. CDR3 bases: TGTGCCAGCAGCTTTGGTGGGCTCGCGACAACTAATGAAAAACTGTTTTTT.

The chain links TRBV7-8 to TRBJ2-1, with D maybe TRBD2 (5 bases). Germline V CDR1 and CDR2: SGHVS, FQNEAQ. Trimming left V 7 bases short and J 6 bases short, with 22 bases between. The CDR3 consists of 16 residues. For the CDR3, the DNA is TGTGCCAGCACCTCCCTAAGGACTGGTGCAACCAATGAGCAGTTCTTC. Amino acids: CASTSLRTGATNEQFF.

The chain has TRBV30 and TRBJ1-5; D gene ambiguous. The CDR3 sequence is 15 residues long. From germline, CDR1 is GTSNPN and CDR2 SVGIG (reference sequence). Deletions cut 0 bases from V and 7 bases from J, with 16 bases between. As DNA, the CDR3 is TGTGCCTGGAGTGTAATGGGTCGGGAGGACCAGCCCCAGCATTTT. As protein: CAWSVMGREDQPQHF. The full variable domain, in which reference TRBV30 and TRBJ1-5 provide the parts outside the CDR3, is SQTIHQWPATLVQPVGSPLSLECTVEGTSNPNLYWYRQAAGRGLQLLFYSVGIGQISSEVPQNLSASRPQDRQFILSSKKLLLSDSGFYLCAWSVMGREDQPQHFGDGTRLSIL.

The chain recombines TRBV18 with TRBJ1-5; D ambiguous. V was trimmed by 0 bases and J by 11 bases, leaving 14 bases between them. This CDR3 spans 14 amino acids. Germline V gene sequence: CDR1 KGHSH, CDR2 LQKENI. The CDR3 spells CASSPPGLAETQHF. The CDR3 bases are TGTGCCAGCTCACCACCGGGTCTAGCCGAGACCCAGCATTTT.

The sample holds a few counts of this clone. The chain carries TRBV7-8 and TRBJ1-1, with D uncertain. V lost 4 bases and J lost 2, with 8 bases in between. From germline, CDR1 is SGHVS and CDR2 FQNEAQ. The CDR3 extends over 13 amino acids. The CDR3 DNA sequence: TGTGCCAGCAGCTCCTTAAAAAACACTGAAGCTTTCTTT. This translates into CASSSLKNTEAFF.

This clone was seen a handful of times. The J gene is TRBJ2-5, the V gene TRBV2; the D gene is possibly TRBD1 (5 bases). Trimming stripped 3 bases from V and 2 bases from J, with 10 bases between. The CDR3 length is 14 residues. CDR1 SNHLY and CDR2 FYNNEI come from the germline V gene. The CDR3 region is CASSDGRAQETQYF. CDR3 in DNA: TGTGCCAGCAGTGATGGCAGGGCTCAAGAGACCCAGTACTTC.

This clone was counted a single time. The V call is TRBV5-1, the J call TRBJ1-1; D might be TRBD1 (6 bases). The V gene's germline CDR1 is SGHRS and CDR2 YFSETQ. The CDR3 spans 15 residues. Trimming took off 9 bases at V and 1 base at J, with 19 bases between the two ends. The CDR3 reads CATSRPGTPNTEAFF. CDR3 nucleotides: TGCGCCACCAGTCGCCCCGGGACACCGAACACTGAAGCTTTCTTT.

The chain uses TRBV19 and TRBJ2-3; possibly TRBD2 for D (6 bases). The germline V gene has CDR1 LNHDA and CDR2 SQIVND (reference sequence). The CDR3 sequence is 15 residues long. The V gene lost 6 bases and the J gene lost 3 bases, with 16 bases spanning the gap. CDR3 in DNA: TGTGCCAGTAGACCCGGGGGTATCAAAACAGATACGCAGTATTTT. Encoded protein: CASRPGGIKTDTQYF.

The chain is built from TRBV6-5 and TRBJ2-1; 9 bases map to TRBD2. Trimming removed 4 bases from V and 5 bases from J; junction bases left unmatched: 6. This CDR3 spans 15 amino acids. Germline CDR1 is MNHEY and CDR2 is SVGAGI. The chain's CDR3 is CASSSTTSGHNEQFF. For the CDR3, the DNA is TGTGCCAGCAGTTCCACGACTAGCGGCCACAATGAGCAGTTCTTC.

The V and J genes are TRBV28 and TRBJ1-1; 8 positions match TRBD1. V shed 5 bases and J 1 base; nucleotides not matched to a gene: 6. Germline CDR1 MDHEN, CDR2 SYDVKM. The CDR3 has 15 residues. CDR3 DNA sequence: TGTGCCAGCAGTCCCCGGACAGGGTGGAACACTGAAGCTTTCTTT. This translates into CASSPRTGWNTEAFF.

CDR3 coding DNA: TGTGCCAGCAGCTCCGCCGGGGCGGGAGTCGCCAATGAGCAGTTCTTC. Protein product: CASSSAGAGVANEQFF. This chain links TRBV11-3 with TRBJ2-1, with TRBD2 matching over 7 bases. Trimming cost V 4 bases and J 6 bases; bases outside gene matches: 12. This CDR3 region has 16 residues. Germline values: CDR1 SGHNT, CDR2 YENEEA.

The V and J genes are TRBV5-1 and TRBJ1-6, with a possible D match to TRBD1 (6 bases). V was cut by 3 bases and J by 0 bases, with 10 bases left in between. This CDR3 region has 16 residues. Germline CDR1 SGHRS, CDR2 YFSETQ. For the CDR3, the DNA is TGCGCCAGCAGCTCCGGACAGAGCTCCTATAATTCACCCCTCCACTTT. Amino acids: CASSSGQSSYNSPLHF.

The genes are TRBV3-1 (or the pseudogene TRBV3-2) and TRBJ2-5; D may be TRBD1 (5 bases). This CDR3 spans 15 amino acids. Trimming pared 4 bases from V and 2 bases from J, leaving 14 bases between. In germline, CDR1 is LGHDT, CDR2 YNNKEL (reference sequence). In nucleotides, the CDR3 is TGTGCCAGCAGCCGTCCAGGGTTAGGGCAAGAGACCCAGTACTTC. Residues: CASSRPGLGQETQYF.

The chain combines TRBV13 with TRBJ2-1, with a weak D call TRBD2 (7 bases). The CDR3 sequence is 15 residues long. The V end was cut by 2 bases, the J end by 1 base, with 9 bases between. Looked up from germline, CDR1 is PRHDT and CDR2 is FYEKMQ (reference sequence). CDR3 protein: CASSLRGGSYNEQFF. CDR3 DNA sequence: TGTGCCAGCAGCTTAAGGGGGGGTTCCTACAATGAGCAGTTCTTC.

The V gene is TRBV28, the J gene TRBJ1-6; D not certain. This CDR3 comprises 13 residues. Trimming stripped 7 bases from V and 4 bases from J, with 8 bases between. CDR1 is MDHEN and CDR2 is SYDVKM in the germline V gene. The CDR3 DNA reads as TGTGCCAGCATAGGAGAGTATAATTCACCCCTCCACTTT. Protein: CASIGEYNSPLHF.

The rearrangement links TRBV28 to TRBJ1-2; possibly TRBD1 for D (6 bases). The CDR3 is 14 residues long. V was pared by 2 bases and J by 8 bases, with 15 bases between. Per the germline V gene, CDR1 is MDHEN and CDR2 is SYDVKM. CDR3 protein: CASSLGGAAAGYTF. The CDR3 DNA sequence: TGTGCCAGCAGTTTAGGGGGGGCAGCGGCAGGCTACACCTTC.

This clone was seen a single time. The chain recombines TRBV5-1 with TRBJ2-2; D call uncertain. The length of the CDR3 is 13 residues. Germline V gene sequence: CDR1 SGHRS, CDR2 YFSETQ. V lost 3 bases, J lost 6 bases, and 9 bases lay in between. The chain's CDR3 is CASSSSEPGELFF. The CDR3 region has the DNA TGCGCCAGCAGCTCATCTGAGCCCGGGGAGCTGTTTTTT.